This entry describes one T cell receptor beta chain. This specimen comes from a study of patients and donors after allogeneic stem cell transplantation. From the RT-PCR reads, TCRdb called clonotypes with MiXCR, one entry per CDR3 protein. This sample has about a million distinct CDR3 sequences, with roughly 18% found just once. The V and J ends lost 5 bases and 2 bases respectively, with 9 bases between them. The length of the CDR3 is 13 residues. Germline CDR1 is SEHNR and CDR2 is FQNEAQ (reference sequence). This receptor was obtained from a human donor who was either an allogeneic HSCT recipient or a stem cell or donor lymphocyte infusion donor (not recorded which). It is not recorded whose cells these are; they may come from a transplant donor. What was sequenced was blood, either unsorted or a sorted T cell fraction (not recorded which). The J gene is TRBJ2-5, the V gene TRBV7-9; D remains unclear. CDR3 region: CASSTSRQETQYF. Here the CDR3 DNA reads TGTGCCAGCAGCACGAGCCGGCAAGAGACCCAGTACTTC.